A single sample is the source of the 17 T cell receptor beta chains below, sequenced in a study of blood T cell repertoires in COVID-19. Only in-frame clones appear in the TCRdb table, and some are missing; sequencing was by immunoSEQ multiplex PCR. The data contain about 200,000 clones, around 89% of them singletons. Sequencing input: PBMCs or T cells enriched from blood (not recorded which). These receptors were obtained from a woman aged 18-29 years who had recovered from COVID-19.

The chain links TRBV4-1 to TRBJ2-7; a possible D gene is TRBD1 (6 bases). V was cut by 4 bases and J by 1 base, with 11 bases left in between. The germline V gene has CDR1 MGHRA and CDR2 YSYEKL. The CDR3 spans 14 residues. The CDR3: CASSPTGYSYEQYF. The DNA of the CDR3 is TGCGCCAGCAGCCCGACAGGCTATTCCTACGAGCAGTACTTC.

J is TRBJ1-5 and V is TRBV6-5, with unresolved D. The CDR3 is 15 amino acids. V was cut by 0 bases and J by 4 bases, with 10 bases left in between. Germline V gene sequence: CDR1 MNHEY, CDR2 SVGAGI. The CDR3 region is CASSYSRQANQPQHF. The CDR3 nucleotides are TGTGCCAGCAGTTACTCTAGGCAGGCGAATCAGCCCCAGCATTTT.

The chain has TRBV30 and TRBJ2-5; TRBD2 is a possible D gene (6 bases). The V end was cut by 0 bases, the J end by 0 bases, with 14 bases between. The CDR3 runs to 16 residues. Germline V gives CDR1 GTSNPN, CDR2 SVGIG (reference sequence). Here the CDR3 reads CAWSVRRVGYQETQYF. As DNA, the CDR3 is TGTGCCTGGAGTGTGAGGAGGGTAGGGTACCAAGAGACCCAGTACTTC.

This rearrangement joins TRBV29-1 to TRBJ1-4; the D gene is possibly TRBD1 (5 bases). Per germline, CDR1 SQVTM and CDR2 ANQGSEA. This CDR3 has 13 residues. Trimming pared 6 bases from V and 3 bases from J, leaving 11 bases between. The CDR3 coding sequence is TGCAGCGTGGGGGGACGTGCTAATGAAAAACTGTTTTTT. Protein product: CSVGGRANEKLFF. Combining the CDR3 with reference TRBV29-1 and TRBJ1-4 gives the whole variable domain SAVISQKPSRDICQRGTSLTIQCQVDSQVTMMFWYRQQPGQSLTLIATANQGSEATYESGFVIDKFPISRPNLTFSTLTVSNMSPEDSSIYLCSVGGRANEKLFFGSGTQLSVL.

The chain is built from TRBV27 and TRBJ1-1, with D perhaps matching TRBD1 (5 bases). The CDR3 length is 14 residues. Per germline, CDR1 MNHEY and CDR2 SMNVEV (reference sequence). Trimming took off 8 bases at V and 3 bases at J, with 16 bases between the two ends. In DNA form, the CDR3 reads TGTGCCAGCGGGGGGGGGACGACGTACACTGAAGCTTTCTTT. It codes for CASGGGTTYTEAFF.

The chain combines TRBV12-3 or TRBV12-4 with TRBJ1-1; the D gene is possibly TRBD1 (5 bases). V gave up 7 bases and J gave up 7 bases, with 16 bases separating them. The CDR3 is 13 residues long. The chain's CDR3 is CASIDPGGYEAFF. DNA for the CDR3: TGTGCCAGCATCGATCCGGGGGGTTATGAAGCTTTCTTT.

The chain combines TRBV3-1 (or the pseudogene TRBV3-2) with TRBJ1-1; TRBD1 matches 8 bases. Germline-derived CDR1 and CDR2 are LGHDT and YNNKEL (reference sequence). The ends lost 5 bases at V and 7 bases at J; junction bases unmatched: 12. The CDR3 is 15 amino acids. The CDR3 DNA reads TGTGCCAGCAGCGACTCCGGGACAGGTCGATTTGAAGCTTTCTTT. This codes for CASSDSGTGRFEAFF.

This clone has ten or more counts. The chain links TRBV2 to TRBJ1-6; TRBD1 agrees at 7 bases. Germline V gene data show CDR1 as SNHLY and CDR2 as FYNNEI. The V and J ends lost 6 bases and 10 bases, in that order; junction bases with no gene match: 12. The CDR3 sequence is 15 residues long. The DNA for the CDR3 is TGTGCCAGCAGAGATTACAGGGACAGAGGGTCACCCCTCCACTTT. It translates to CASRDYRDRGSPLHF.

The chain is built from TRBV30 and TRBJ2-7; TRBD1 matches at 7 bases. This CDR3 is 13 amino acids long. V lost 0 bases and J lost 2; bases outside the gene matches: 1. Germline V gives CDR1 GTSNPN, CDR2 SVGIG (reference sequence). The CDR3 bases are TGTGCCTGGAGTGTCGGGACAGCCTACGAGCAGTACTTC. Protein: CAWSVGTAYEQYF.

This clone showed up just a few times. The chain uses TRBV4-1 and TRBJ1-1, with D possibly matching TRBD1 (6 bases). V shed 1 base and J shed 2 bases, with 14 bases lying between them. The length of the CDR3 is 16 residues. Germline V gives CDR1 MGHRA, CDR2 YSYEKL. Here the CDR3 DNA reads TGCGCCAGCAGCCAAGTGGGGGCCGGGCCTAACACTGAAGCTTTCTTT. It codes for CASSQVGAGPNTEAFF.

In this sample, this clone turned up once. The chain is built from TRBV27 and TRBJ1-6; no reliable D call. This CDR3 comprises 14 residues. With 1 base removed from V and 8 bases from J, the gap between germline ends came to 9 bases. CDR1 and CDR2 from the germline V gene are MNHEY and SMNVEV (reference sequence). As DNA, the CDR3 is TGTGCCAGCAGTTTATTGGCCAGTGATTCACCCCTCCACTTT. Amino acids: CASSLLASDSPLHF.

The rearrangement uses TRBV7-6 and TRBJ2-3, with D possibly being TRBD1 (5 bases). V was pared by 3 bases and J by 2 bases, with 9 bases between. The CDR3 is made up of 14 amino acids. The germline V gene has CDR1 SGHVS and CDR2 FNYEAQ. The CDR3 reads CASSLGQDTDTQYF. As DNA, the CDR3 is TGTGCCAGCAGCTTGGGGCAGGACACAGATACGCAGTATTTT.

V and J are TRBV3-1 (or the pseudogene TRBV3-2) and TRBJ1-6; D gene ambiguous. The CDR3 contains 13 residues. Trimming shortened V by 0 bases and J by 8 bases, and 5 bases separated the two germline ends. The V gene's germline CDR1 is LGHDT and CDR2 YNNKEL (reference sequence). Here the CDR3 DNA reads TGTGCCAGCAGCCAAGACCCTTATTCACCCCTCCACTTT. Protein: CASSQDPYSPLHF.

CDR3 region: CASSTGQGVGRETQYF. The DNA of the CDR3 is TGTGCCAGCAGCACGGGACAGGGTGTAGGTAGGGAGACCCAGTACTTC. The V gene is TRBV5-4, the J gene TRBJ2-5; 9 positions agree with TRBD1. The CDR3 has 16 amino acids. The germline V gene encodes CDR1 SGHNT and CDR2 YYREEE (reference sequence). V gave up 4 bases and J gave up 5 bases; unmatched junction bases: 12.

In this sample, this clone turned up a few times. DNA of the CDR3: TGTGCCAGCAGCCCCAAACTAGCGGGGCCCTACAATGAGCAGTTCTTC. It is translated as CASSPKLAGPYNEQFF. This chain links TRBV21-1 with TRBJ2-1; TRBD2, the table's D call, lacks a check against the DNA. TRBV21-1 is a pseudogene locus. The CDR3 totals 16 residues.

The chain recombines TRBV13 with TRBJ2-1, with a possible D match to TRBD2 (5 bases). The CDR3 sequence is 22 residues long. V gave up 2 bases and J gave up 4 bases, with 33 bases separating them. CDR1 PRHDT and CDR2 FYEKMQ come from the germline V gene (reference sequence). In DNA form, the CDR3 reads TGTGCCAGCAGCTTAACCCCCTTGGAGGCAGGCGAAACGTGGGCTTCATACAATGAGCAGTTCTTC. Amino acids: CASSLTPLEAGETWASYNEQFF.

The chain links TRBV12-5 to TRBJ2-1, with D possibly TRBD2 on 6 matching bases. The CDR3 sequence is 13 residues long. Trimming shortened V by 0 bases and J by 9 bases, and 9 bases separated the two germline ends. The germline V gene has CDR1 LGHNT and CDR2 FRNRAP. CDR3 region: CASGLVGGTEQFF. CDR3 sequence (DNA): TGTGCTAGTGGTTTGGTGGGGGGTACTGAGCAGTTCTTC. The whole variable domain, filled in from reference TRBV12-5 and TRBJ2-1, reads DARVTQTPRHKVTEMGQEVTMRCQPILGHNTVFWYRQTMMQGLELLAYFRNRAPLDDSGMPKDRFSAEMPDATLATLKIQPSEPRDSAVYFCASGLVGGTEQFFGPGTRLTVL.